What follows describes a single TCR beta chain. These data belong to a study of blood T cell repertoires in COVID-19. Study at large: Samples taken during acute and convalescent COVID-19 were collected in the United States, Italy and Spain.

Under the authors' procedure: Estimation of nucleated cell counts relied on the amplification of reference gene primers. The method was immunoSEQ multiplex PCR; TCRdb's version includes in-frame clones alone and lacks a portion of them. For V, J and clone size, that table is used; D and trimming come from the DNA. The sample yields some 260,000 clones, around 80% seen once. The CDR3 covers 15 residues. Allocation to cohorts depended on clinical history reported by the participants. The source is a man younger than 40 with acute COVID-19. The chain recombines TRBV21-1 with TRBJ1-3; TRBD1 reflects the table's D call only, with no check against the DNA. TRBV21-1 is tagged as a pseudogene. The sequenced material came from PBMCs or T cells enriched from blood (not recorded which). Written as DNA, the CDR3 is TGTGCCAGCTGGCGGTGGGGCCTGCTCGGAAACACCATATATTTT. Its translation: CASWRWGLLGNTIYF.